A single sample is the source of the 10 T cell receptor beta chains below, sequenced in a study of blood T cells in healthy people across ages. Together with a sample-barcoded 5' primer, a J-beta primer mix was included in a second PCR lasting about 7 to 11 cycles. TCRdb reprocessed the 5' RACE reads with MiXCR, giving one entry per CDR3 protein. The repertoire holds 890,000 or so distinct CDR3 sequences, less than 80% seen once, with 25% to 30% in the top ten. Sequencing was carried out using blood. These receptors all stem from a man in his thirties or forties in good health.

The V call is TRBV18, the J call TRBJ2-6, with D possibly TRBD2 on 6 matching bases. Trimming stripped 3 bases from V and 0 bases from J, with 18 bases between. CDR1 KGHSH and CDR2 LQKENI come from the germline V gene. CDR3 length: 19 amino acids. CDR3 sequence reads: CASSPGGSLLASGANVLTF. Written as DNA, the CDR3 is TGTGCCAGCTCACCGGGAGGATCTTTACTAGCCTCTGGGGCCAACGTCCTGACTTTC.

This chain joins TRBV20-1 and TRBJ2-7, with 9 positions matching TRBD2. With 3 bases clipped from V and 2 bases from J, the junction kept 14 bases outside the gene matches. The CDR3 loop spans 17 amino acids. Germline V gene lookup returns CDR1 DFQATT and CDR2 SNEGSKA (reference sequence). For the CDR3, the DNA is TGCAGTGCTAGCCCCGAAGGGCGACTAGCGGCACCCTACGAGCAGTACTTC. Translating gives CSASPEGRLAAPYEQYF.

The rearrangement links TRBV7-8 to TRBJ2-5; D call uncertain. CDR3 size: 12 residues. V shed 5 bases and J shed 11 bases, with 15 bases lying between them. Germline V gene sequence: CDR1 SGHVS, CDR2 FQNEAQ. CDR3 in DNA: TGTGCCAGCAGCCAGGATTACAATGAGCAGTACTTC. Translating it yields CASSQDYNEQYF.

The gene calls are TRBV28 and TRBJ2-7, with TRBD1 identical over 8 bases. Matching the DNA end better, TRBJ2-5 makes the J call doubtful. The CDR3 covers 17 residues. Germline V gene lookup returns CDR1 MDHEN and CDR2 SYDVKM. CDR3 sequence (DNA): TGTGCCAGTTCCCCGATTTTTTCCCCAGGGGGCGAGAAGACCCAGTACTTC. Translating gives CASSPIFSPGGEKTQYF.

The J gene is TRBJ2-4, the V gene TRBV13, with D possibly being TRBD1 (6 bases). Germline V gene sequence: CDR1 PRHDT, CDR2 FYEKMQ (reference sequence). CDR3 length: 14 amino acids. V was pared by 0 bases and J by 7 bases, with 10 bases between. DNA for the CDR3: TGTGCCAGCAGCTTAGGTGACAGGCCGAACATTCAGTACTTC. This codes for CASSLGDRPNIQYF. Filled out from reference TRBV13 and TRBJ2-4, the complete variable domain reads AAGVIQSPRHLIKEKRETATLKCYPIPRHDTVYWYQQGPGQDPQFLISFYEKMQSDKGSIPDRFSAQQFSDYHSELNMSSLELGDSALYFCASSLGDRPNIQYFGAGTRLSVL.

This chain connects TRBV7-9 to TRBJ2-3, with D maybe TRBD1 (5 bases). From germline, CDR1 is SEHNR and CDR2 FQNEAQ (reference sequence). CDR3 length: 14 residues. V was shortened by 5 bases and J by 4 bases, with 13 bases between the two germline ends. DNA for the CDR3: TGTGCCAGCAGCCAACAGGCGTCCGCAGATACGCAGTATTTT. Its protein product is CASSQQASADTQYF.

The V gene is TRBV7-2, the J gene TRBJ2-6, with unresolved D. Germline V gene lookup returns CDR1 SGHTA and CDR2 FQGNSA. The CDR3 spans 16 residues. V shed 1 base and J shed 2 bases, with 9 bases lying between them. This CDR3 is CASSLGRAPGANVLTF. Written as DNA, the CDR3 is TGTGCCAGCAGCTTAGGCCGGGCCCCTGGGGCCAACGTCCTGACTTTC.

The chain links TRBV25-1 to TRBJ2-3; 8 bases align to TRBD2. V lost 10 bases and J lost 3; bases outside the gene matches: 18. The germline gives CDR1 MGHDK, CDR2 SYGVNS. The CDR3 runs to 17 residues. The CDR3 spells CATRKDTSGGRTDTQYF. The CDR3 DNA is TGTGCCACCCGCAAGGATACAAGCGGGGGACGGACAGATACGCAGTATTTT.

The chain employs TRBV29-1 and TRBJ2-7, with D hard to call. In germline, CDR1 is SQVTM, CDR2 ANQGSEA. The V end was cut by 2 bases, the J end by 6 bases, with 11 bases between. CDR3 size: 12 residues. This CDR3 reads CSVETRVGEQYF. CDR3 DNA: TGCAGCGTTGAAACTCGGGTTGGCGAGCAGTACTTC.

This clonotype was recorded many times. A much larger clonotype is one base distant, so this may be a read error. V usage is TRBV7-2 and J usage is TRBJ1-2; weak D call: TRBD1 (6 bases). The germline V and J ends were trimmed by 5 bases and 6 bases, with 13 bases remaining between them. The CDR3 is made up of 13 amino acids. CDR1 is SGHTA and CDR2 is FQGNSA in the germline V gene. The CDR3 DNA reads as TGTGCCAGCAGCGTACAGGGAAGCGATGGCTACACCTTC. Its translation: CASSVQGSDGYTF. Variable domain in full (rest from reference TRBV7-2 and TRBJ1-2): GAGVSQSPSNKVTEKGKDVELRCDPISGHTALYWYRQSLGQGLEFLIYFQGNSAPDKSGLPSDRFSAERTGGSVSTLTIQRTQQEDSAVYLCASSVQGSDGYTFGSGTRLTVV.